A single sample gave rise to the 3 T cell receptor beta chains below, sequenced in a study of PD-1 blockade in classical Hodgkin lymphoma. Libraries were prepared by immunoSEQ multiplex PCR; TCRdb keeps only in-frame clonotypes and omits some of them. The sample holds 30,000 to 45,000 clones; 75% to 90% are singletons and the top ten take roughly 9%. All patients relapsed after autologous stem cell transplantation, and brentuximab vedotin exposure varied. The sample consisted of peripheral blood mononuclear cells (PBMCs), taken at baseline. The source is a human donor with classical Hodgkin lymphoma.

This clone was seen only a few times. At the DNA level, this CDR3 is encoded by other sequences in the same sample as well. The chain employs TRBV10-3 and TRBJ2-7; TRBD1 is a possible D gene (6 bases). Germline CDR1 is ENHRY and CDR2 is SYGVKD. Deletions cut 5 bases from V and 3 bases from J, with 8 bases between. The CDR3 runs 12 residues. For the CDR3, the DNA is TGTGCCATCAGTTCAGGGGACTACGAGCAGTACTTC. Protein product: CAISSGDYEQYF.

V gene TRBV10-3 combines with J gene TRBJ2-1; 8 bases match TRBD2. The CDR3 has 13 residues. CDR1 ENHRY and CDR2 SYGVKD come from the germline V gene. V lost 4 bases to trimming and J lost 8 bases; unmatched junction nucleotides: 4. The CDR3 sequence: CAISGRREDEQFF. DNA of the CDR3: TGTGCCATCAGTGGTAGGCGGGAGGATGAGCAGTTCTTC.

The V gene is TRBV6-5, the J gene TRBJ1-2; D unresolved. V was clipped by 2 bases and J by 2 bases, with 9 bases between them. The germline CDR1 and CDR2 sequences are MNHEY and SVGAGI. The CDR3 runs 14 residues. In nucleotides, the CDR3 is TGTGCCAGCAGTTACCTCCCCGGGAACTATGGCTACACCTTC. Translating it yields CASSYLPGNYGYTF.